Listed below are T cell receptor beta chains from one sample, sequenced in a study of Ad26.COV2.S vaccination and SARS-CoV-2 variants. The table came from immunoSEQ multiplex PCR; TCRdb's copy has only in-frame clones and leaves some out. The profile shows more than 250,000 clones, around 87% of them singletons. Here the sequenced sample was peripheral blood, taken in a trial of Ad26.COV2.S vaccine versus placebo. The receptors here all came from a person aged 18-60 years who received the Ad26.COV2.S COVID-19 vaccine or a placebo. Each CDR3 is given with its conserved first and last residue. The D gene is left open where the match is weak. Clone size is shown for a subset of rows, as once, few, many or a class of expanded clone.

d_call: TRBD2; v_call: TRBV4-2; j_call: TRBJ2-1; clone_size: -; cdr3_aa: CASSQSEGSGRNYNEQFF; cdr3_nt: TGTGCCAGCAGCCAGTCAGAAGGTAGCGGGAGGAACTACAATGAGCAGTTCTTC
d_call: -; v_call: TRBV19; j_call: TRBJ1-3; clone_size: few; cdr3_aa: CASSPGLGGNTIYF; cdr3_nt: TGTGCCAGTAGTCCGGGGTTGGGTGGAAACACCATATATTTT
d_call: -; v_call: TRBV19; j_call: TRBJ1-1; clone_size: -; cdr3_aa: CASSIGGNTEAFF; cdr3_nt: TGTGCCAGTAGTATCGGCGGGAACACTGAAGCTTTCTTT
d_call: -; v_call: TRBV7-2; j_call: TRBJ1-3; clone_size: -; cdr3_aa: CASSSEQRNTIYF; cdr3_nt: TGTGCCAGCAGCTCGGAACAGAGAAACACCATATATTTT
d_call: TRBD1; v_call: TRBV19; j_call: TRBJ1-2; clone_size: -; cdr3_aa: CASTSGQVYGYTF; cdr3_nt: TGTGCCAGTACCTCGGGACAGGTCTATGGCTACACCTTC
d_call: TRBD1; v_call: TRBV30; j_call: TRBJ1-1; clone_size: -; cdr3_aa: CAWNPGQGAKAFF; cdr3_nt: TGTGCCTGGAACCCGGGACAGGGGGCGAAGGCTTTCTTT
d_call: -; v_call: TRBV5-6; j_call: TRBJ2-6; clone_size: -; cdr3_aa: CACRQSGANVLTF; cdr3_nt: TGTGCCTGTCGACAGTCTGGGGCCAACGTCCTGACTTTC
d_call: -; v_call: TRBV19; j_call: TRBJ1-1; clone_size: -; cdr3_aa: CASSIVTGGTEAFF; cdr3_nt: TGTGCCAGTAGTATCGTGACAGGCGGCACTGAAGCTTTCTTT
d_call: -; v_call: TRBV5-1; j_call: TRBJ2-2; clone_size: -; cdr3_aa: CASSLTGTPNTGELFF; cdr3_nt: TGCGCCAGCAGCCTGACCGGGACTCCGAACACCGGGGAGCTGTTTTTT
d_call: -; v_call: TRBV19; j_call: TRBJ1-5; clone_size: -; cdr3_aa: CASSAQGHQPQHF; cdr3_nt: TGTGCCAGTAGTGCCCAGGGGCATCAGCCCCAGCATTTT
d_call: TRBD1; v_call: TRBV7-3; j_call: TRBJ2-5; clone_size: -; cdr3_aa: CASSRTGGRETQYF; cdr3_nt: TGTGCCAGCAGCCGTACAGGGGGCAGGGAGACCCAGTACTTC
d_call: -; v_call: TRBV11-2; j_call: TRBJ1-4; clone_size: -; cdr3_aa: CASSLRREEKLFF; cdr3_nt: TGTGCCAGCAGCTTACGCCGGGAGGAAAAACTGTTTTTT
d_call: -; v_call: TRBV11-2; j_call: TRBJ2-1; clone_size: -; cdr3_aa: CASSYYSGSSYNEQFF; cdr3_nt: TGTGCCAGCAGCTACTATAGCGGAAGCTCCTACAATGAGCAGTTCTTC
d_call: -; v_call: TRBV5-1; j_call: TRBJ1-1; clone_size: -; cdr3_aa: CASSLGGEAFF; cdr3_nt: TGCGCCAGCAGCTTGGGTGGTGAAGCTTTCTTT
d_call: -; v_call: TRBV10-3; j_call: TRBJ1-3; clone_size: once; cdr3_aa: CATSSGQATGNTIYF; cdr3_nt: TGTGCCACATCCTCGGGCCAAGCTACTGGAAACACCATATATTTT
d_call: TRBD1; v_call: TRBV6-1; j_call: TRBJ1-2; clone_size: -; cdr3_aa: CASSERQGAGYGYTF; cdr3_nt: TGTGCCAGCAGTGAGAGACAGGGCGCAGGCTATGGCTACACCTTC